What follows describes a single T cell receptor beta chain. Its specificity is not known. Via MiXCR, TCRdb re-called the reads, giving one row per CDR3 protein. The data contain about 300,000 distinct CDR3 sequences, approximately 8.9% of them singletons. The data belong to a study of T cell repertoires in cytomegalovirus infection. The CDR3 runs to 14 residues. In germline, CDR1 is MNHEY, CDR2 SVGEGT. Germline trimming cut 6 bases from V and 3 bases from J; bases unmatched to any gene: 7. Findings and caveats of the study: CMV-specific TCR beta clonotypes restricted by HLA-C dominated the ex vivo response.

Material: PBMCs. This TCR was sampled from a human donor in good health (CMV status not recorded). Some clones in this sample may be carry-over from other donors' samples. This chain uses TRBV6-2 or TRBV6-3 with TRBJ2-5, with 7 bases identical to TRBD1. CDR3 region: CASSLRDSEETQYF. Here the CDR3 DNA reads TGTGCCAGCAGCCTCCGGGACAGCGAAGAGACCCAGTACTTC.